This is a list of T cell receptor beta chains from one sample in a study of radiotherapy plus CTLA-4 blockade in lung cancer. TCRdb's copy holds only in-frame clones and misses some; the assay was immunoSEQ multiplex PCR. The sample contains some 77,000 clones, around 86% of which appear only once. Sequencing was performed on peripheral blood, taken from a patient treated with radiotherapy plus ipilimumab. The receptor source for this set is a human donor with non-small cell lung cancer who had a partial response to radiotherapy plus ipilimumab. Each CDR3 is given with its conserved first and last residue. D genes are given only for firm matches. Size tells how often a clone was seen (once, few, many) or the class of an expanded clone, and some rows leave it out.

d_call	v_call	j_call	clone_size	cdr3_nt	cdr3_aa
TRBD1	TRBV7-2	TRBJ2-5	NA	TGTGCCAGCAGCTTAGCGGCCGGGACAGGGTTGGAGACCCAGTACTTC	CASSLAAGTGLETQYF
NA	TRBV7-9	TRBJ2-7	few	TGTGCCAGCACCCAACCGGGTAGGCCCTACGAGCAGTACTTC	CASTQPGRPYEQYF
TRBD1	TRBV19	TRBJ1-4	few	TGTGCCAGTACCACCCCTGGACAGGCTAATGAAAAACTGTTTTTT	CASTTPGQANEKLFF
NA	TRBV7-2	TRBJ2-5	once	TGTGCCAGCAGCTTAGGTTACAGGGGGGGGGAGACCCAGTACTTC	CASSLGYRGGETQYF
NA	TRBV21-1	TRBJ2-7	NA	TGTGCCAGCAGCCCTAAGTCCGGTGCTTTGACCTACGAGCAGTACTTC	CASSPKSGALTYEQYF
TRBD2	TRBV10-3	TRBJ2-3	NA	TGTGCCACCACCGGATCCGCGGGGGCAGATACGCAGTATTTT	CATTGSAGADTQYF
NA	TRBV11-2	TRBJ2-3	NA	TGTGCCAGCAGCCCAGACAGGTTGGTCACAGATACGCAGTATTTT	CASSPDRLVTDTQYF
TRBD2	TRBV11-2	TRBJ2-3	NA	TGTGCCAGCAGCTTAGAGGGACTAGCGGGGCGCACAGATACGCAGTATTTT	CASSLEGLAGRTDTQYF
TRBD1	TRBV5-1	TRBJ2-1	NA	TGCGCCAGCAGCGCGGGACAGGGAGAGAATGAGCAGTTCTTC	CASSAGQGENEQFF
NA	TRBV27	TRBJ2-1	NA	TGTGCCAGCAGGGGTAATTCAGGCCTCGGGGTCTTC	CASRGNSGLGVF
NA	TRBV28	TRBJ2-3	NA	TGTGCCAGCAGTCTAAAGACAGATACGCAGTATTTT	CASSLKTDTQYF
NA	TRBV27	TRBJ1-2	once	TGTGCCAGCAGTTTGGGATCCACAGGTCTGAACTATGGCTACACCTTC	CASSLGSTGLNYGYTF
NA	TRBV19	TRBJ1-1	once	TGTGCCAGTAGTATTCCCGGGGGCACTGAAGCTTTCTTT	CASSIPGGTEAFF
NA	TRBV4-2	TRBJ1-5	NA	TGTGCCAGCAGCCAGGGGCAGGCAGACAATCAGCCCCAGCATTTT	CASSQGQADNQPQHF
TRBD1	TRBV6-1	TRBJ1-4	NA	TGTGCCAGTTTACAGGGGGGAGAAAAACTGTTTTTT	CASLQGGEKLFF
TRBD2	TRBV5-1	TRBJ2-3	NA	TGCGCCAGCAGCTTAGTTACTAGCGGGAGCCATACGCAGTATTTT	CASSLVTSGSHTQYF
NA	TRBV29-1	TRBJ2-3	NA	TGCAGCGTTGGAACAGGGTACGCAGATACGCAGTATTTT	CSVGTGYADTQYF
NA	TRBV5-1	TRBJ1-2	NA	TGCGCCAGCAGCAGCATTACAGGGACAACGATGGGGGGCTACACCTTC	CASSSITGTTMGGYTF
NA	TRBV5-6	TRBJ2-5	NA	TGTGCCAGCAGCGGTGGGGGGAGTCGGCTCCAAGAGACCCAGTACTTC	CASSGGGSRLQETQYF
NA	TRBV28	TRBJ1-4	NA	TGTGCCAGCTGCCCCGGGGGGGCTAATGAAAAACTGTTTTTT	CASCPGGANEKLFF
TRBD2	TRBV5-1	TRBJ2-7	NA	TGCGCCAGCAGCCTCACTGCAGCGGGGGGCTACGAGCAGTACTTC	CASSLTAAGGYEQYF
NA	TRBV7-3	TRBJ1-1	NA	TGTGCCAGCAGCTTAGGTGGGCAGAGCTATGAAGCTTTCTTT	CASSLGGQSYEAFF